This T cell receptor (beta chain) was retrieved from a study of blood T cell repertoires in COVID-19 (dated by TCRdb to about 2020). Broadly, across the study: Samples from collaborators originated in the United States, Italy and Spain and spanned both the acute and convalescent phases of COVID-19. The prospective study material was composed of cDNA or gDNA derived from T cells, B-cell-depleted T cells, or PBMCs. The dataset comprised deeply sampled blood TCRbeta repertoires from subjects exposed to, actively infected with, or recovered from COVID-19. The repertoires were made available in a free public database intended to serve as a resource for research on the immune response to SARS-CoV-2. Samples were obtained from the ongoing ImmuneRACE study (first 160 participants) and from over 1,000 subjects provided by 6 global collaborators. Nearly every sample came with metadata listing a de-identified subject ID, COVID-19 status, age in years and sex. Where HLA class I and class II types were available, the types were taken from metadata supplied by the sample provider, not from assay-based typing.

Turning to this clone: Its specific antigen is unknown. Per-nucleotide qualities are absent, and no much larger clonotype sits a single base away.

The CDR1 and CDR2 encoded by the germline V gene (reference sequence) are MNHEY and SMNVEV. Spanning cysteine to phenylalanine, the CDR3 consists of 15 amino acids. The CDR3 DNA has 45 bases and is translated from base 1. V loses 5 bases, J loses 4 bases, and the germline ends lie 15 bases apart. In the prospective study, participants were 18 to 89 years old, resided in 24 geographic areas of the United States, and were enrolled through a virtual design. Cohort assignment in the prospective study relied on participant-reported clinical history from a screening survey and a study questionnaire. Recovered participants in ImmuneRACE Cohort 3 were defined as having two consecutive negative NP/OP PCR tests, clearance from a healthcare professional, or resolution of symptoms. In the prospective study, mobile phlebotomists collected whole blood, serum and a nasopharyngeal or oropharyngeal swab from each participant. Additional blood draws and questionnaires over a 2-month period could optionally be provided by prospective study participants. Prospective study blood samples were shipped either frozen or at room temperature before DNA extraction.

General findings and caveats noted by the study authors: How much clinical and demographic metadata was included differed by source and by participant, and the metadata was provided uncurated.

The immunoSEQ Assay, a bias-controlled multiplex PCR, was used to amplify TCRbeta CDR3 regions from genomic DNA. The study's own analysis went as follows. The number of nucleated cells in each sample was estimated from the amplification of reference gene primers within the assay. To quantify the absolute abundance of each unique TCRbeta CDR3 rearrangement, sequence reads were collapsed and filtered. For each sample, productive Simpson clonality was calculated as the square root of Simpson's diversity index across productive rearrangements. The immuneACCESS repertoire file appears here via TCRdb, limited to in-frame rearrangements. These files lack a portion of the clones; in checked studies, under half of the deficit traces to unresolved V genes, and the cause of the others is not known. V and J calls and clone size are as listed in that table; D and trimming were resolved from the DNA. For this sample there are 350,000 to 450,000 clones; 85% to 90% appear just once. The top ten clonotypes cover 1% to 1.3% of the sample.

Sequencing input: PBMCs or T cells enriched from blood (not recorded which). The chain is assembled from TRBV27 and TRBJ1-5, with the D gene too uncertain to name. The receptor was derived from a man aged 30 to 39 who had recovered from COVID-19. Here the CDR3 is given as CASSNGLTGNQPQHF. DNA sequence: TGTGCCAGCAGTAACGGACTGACTGGGAATCAGCCCCAGCATTTT.